This is a list of T cell receptor beta chains from one sample in a study of T cells in Graves' hyperthyroidism and ophthalmopathy. TCRdb re-derived calls from the multiplex PCR reads in MiXCR, one entry per CDR3 protein. Of some 50,000 distinct CDR3 sequences listed, around 48% were seen once; the top ten hold approximately 9%. Sequenced: blood. These receptors all stem from a woman aged 45 to 65 with Graves' ophthalmopathy. Both conserved end residues are part of each CDR3. The order of the fields is J gene, clone size, V gene, CDR3 protein. Clone size is stated in some rows and not others, as once, few, many or a class when expanded.

j_gene: TRBJ2-5; abundance: many; v_gene: TRBV3-1; CDR3aa: CASSRAVGLTETQYF
j_gene: TRBJ1-1; abundance: many; v_gene: TRBV6-5; CDR3aa: CASSYSTARTNTEAFF
j_gene: TRBJ2-1; abundance: many; v_gene: TRBV7-9; CDR3aa: CASSLGSGTYNEQFF
j_gene: TRBJ2-1; abundance: NA; v_gene: TRBV29-1; CDR3aa: CSSAKTGNEQFF
j_gene: TRBJ2-5; abundance: NA; v_gene: TRBV9; CDR3aa: CASSLGGEPQYF
j_gene: TRBJ2-3; abundance: many; v_gene: TRBV7-3; CDR3aa: CASSLGGARADTQYF
j_gene: TRBJ2-3; abundance: many; v_gene: TRBV7-8; CDR3aa: CASSLRLKGTDTQYF
j_gene: TRBJ2-1; abundance: NA; v_gene: TRBV20-1; CDR3aa: CSARPGLAGKYNEQFF
j_gene: TRBJ2-7; abundance: NA; v_gene: TRBV7-9; CDR3aa: CASRTGTGLYEQYF
j_gene: TRBJ1-6; abundance: NA; v_gene: TRBV7-3; CDR3aa: CASSLTASTDNSPLHF
j_gene: TRBJ2-7; abundance: NA; v_gene: TRBV7-4; CDR3aa: CASSLGALGREASYEQYF
j_gene: TRBJ1-6; abundance: NA; v_gene: TRBV7-3; CDR3aa: CASSFYICSARATSGGYSPLHF
j_gene: TRBJ1-2; abundance: once; v_gene: TRBV7-4; CDR3aa: CASSLATGTGLYGYTF
j_gene: TRBJ2-1; abundance: many; v_gene: TRBV7-3; CDR3aa: CASSLNPVKDEQFF
j_gene: TRBJ2-1; abundance: many; v_gene: TRBV6-1; CDR3aa: CASSEAFRGQYNEQFF
j_gene: TRBJ2-7; abundance: NA; v_gene: TRBV9; CDR3aa: CASRAGTGGVYEQYF
j_gene: TRBJ1-5; abundance: many; v_gene: TRBV6-1; CDR3aa: CASSEIGYNQPQHF
j_gene: TRBJ2-7; abundance: many; v_gene: TRBV9; CDR3aa: CASSVGRSSYEQYF
j_gene: TRBJ2-1; abundance: many; v_gene: TRBV7-6; CDR3aa: CASSLADPGTLNEQFF
j_gene: TRBJ2-1; abundance: many; v_gene: TRBV10-1; CDR3aa: CASRAKVGGAYNEQFF
j_gene: TRBJ2-5; abundance: many; v_gene: TRBV10-3; CDR3aa: CAISERGVGEGETQYF
j_gene: TRBJ2-5; abundance: NA; v_gene: TRBV20-1; CDR3aa: CSAKGGQYF
j_gene: TRBJ2-3; abundance: many; v_gene: TRBV5-1; CDR3aa: CASNLAGDGDTQYF
j_gene: TRBJ1-2; abundance: medium-sized; v_gene: TRBV25-1; CDR3aa: CASSESLGGYTF
j_gene: TRBJ2-7; abundance: medium-sized; v_gene: TRBV29-1; CDR3aa: CSVGGQGSSYEQYF
j_gene: TRBJ2-2; abundance: NA; v_gene: TRBV7-2; CDR3aa: CASSFLGTGLTGELFF